The 3 T cell receptor beta chains listed next were all sequenced from one sample in a study of HIV-infected patients and healthy controls. Whole blood was used without fractionation, so all unsorted peripheral T cells were included. Approximately 500 ng RNA was reverse transcribed with alpha and beta constant-region primers. Separate chain-specific third strand synthesis with multiplexing indices produced the alpha and beta libraries. A single record per CDR3 protein comes from TCRdb applying MiXCR to the 5' RACE reads. The top ten hold over 15% of the sample, which has some 9,300 distinct CDR3 sequences, 8.5% to 12% seen once. Sequencing was performed on blood, taken before antiretroviral therapy. The receptors derive from an adult with HIV infection.

The V and J genes are TRBV14 and TRBJ2-1, with 10 bases identical to TRBD2. After removal of 2 bases from V and 8 bases from J, the junction contained 6 bases not matched to a gene. CDR1 is SGHDN, CDR2 FVKESK, per germline. The CDR3 runs to 15 residues. In nucleotides, the CDR3 is TGTGCCAGCAGCCAACTAGCGGGAGTCTTAGATGAGCAGTTCTTC. Translated: CASSQLAGVLDEQFF.

The chain joins TRBV7-7 to TRBJ2-5, with D tentatively TRBD1 (6 bases). The germline V and J ends were trimmed by 5 bases and 2 bases, with 15 bases remaining between them. The CDR3 is 15 amino acids. Germline CDR1 reads SSHAT; CDR2 reads FNYEAQ (reference sequence). CDR3 residues: CASSHKLTGQETQYF. The DNA for the CDR3 is TGTGCCAGCAGCCACAAACTGACAGGACAAGAGACCCAGTACTTC. The variable domain in full, completed from reference TRBV7-7 and TRBJ2-5, reads GAGVSQSPRYKVTKRGQDVTLRCDPISSHATLYWYQQALGQGPEFLTYFNYEAQPDKSGLPSDRFSAERPEGSISTLTIQRTEQRDSAMYRCASSHKLTGQETQYFGPGTRLLVL.

This clonotype was detected ten times or more. The chain recombines TRBV6-5 with TRBJ1-1, with D hard to call. The germline V gene has CDR1 MNHEY and CDR2 SVGAGI. This CDR3 has 12 amino acids. V dropped 2 bases and J dropped 1 base, with 2 bases sitting between them. CDR3 protein: CASSYANTEAFF. In DNA form, the CDR3 reads TGTGCCAGCAGTTACGCGAACACTGAAGCTTTCTTT.